The clone carrying this T cell receptor (beta chain) was detected once. As yet, its antigen is unknown. The data are from a study of cytomegalovirus exposure and HLA in healthy donors. The overall study: The roughly 120 million unique TCR beta sequences, from 150 million to 200 million T cells, were found by an earlier analysis. The study placed less than 90% of its 398 genotyped donors in the Caucasian-associated ancestry cluster. Overall study findings and caveats: Apart from CMV serostatus, no immune exposure information was available. Presence/absence analyses treated sequencing depth as roughly uniform across donors.

PCR amplification relied on 60 Vbeta primers (plus 13 Jbeta primers). The table came from immunoSEQ multiplex PCR; TCRdb's copy has only in-frame clones and leaves some out. The sample includes more than 90,000 clones, approximately 80% of them seen just once. This sequence was found in an older woman in good health and CMV-seropositive. The specimen was PBMCs.

The CDR3 loop reads CASSLSVSGANVLTF. The CDR3 DNA is TGTGCCAGCAGCCTGTCGGTCTCTGGGGCCAACGTCCTGACTTTC. The rearrangement links TRBV5-5 to TRBJ2-6; D ambiguous. Trimming cost V 4 bases and J 0 bases, with 8 bases left between them. The germline gives CDR1 SGHKS, CDR2 YYEKEE (reference sequence). The CDR3 covers 15 residues.